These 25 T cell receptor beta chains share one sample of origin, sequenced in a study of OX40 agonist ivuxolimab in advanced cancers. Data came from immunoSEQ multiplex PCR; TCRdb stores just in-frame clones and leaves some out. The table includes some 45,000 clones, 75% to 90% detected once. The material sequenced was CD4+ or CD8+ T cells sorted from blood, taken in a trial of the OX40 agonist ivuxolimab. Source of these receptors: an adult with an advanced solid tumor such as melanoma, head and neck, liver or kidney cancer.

CDR3 bases: TGTGCCAGCCTCGATAGCGGGGTGACCGGGGAGCTGTTTTTT. This translates into CASLDSGVTGELFF. The chain links TRBV19 to TRBJ2-2; 8 nucleotides agree with TRBD2. With V trimmed by 9 bases and J by 5 bases, 8 bases remained unmatched. This CDR3 is 14 amino acids long. From germline, CDR1 is LNHDA and CDR2 SQIVND (reference sequence).

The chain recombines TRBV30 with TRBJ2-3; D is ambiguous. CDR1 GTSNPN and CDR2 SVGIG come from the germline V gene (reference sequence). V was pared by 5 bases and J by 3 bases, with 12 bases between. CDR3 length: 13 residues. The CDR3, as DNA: TGTGCCTGGGGTTCCAAAAGGACAGATACGCAGTATTTT. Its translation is CAWGSKRTDTQYF.

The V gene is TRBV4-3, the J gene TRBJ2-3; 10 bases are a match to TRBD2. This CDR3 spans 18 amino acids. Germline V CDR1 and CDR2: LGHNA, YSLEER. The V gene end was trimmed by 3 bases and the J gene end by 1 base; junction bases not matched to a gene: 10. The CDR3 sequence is CASSQNLLAGAGTDTQYF. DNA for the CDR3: TGCGCCAGCAGCCAGAACCTGCTAGCGGGGGCCGGCACAGATACGCAGTATTTT.

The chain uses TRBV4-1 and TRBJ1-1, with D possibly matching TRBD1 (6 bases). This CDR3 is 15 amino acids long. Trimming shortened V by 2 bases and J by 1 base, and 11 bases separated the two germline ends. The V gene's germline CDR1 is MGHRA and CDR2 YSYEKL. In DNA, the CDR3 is TGCGCCAGCAGCCAACGTACCAGGGGGAACACTGAAGCTTTCTTT. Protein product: CASSQRTRGNTEAFF.

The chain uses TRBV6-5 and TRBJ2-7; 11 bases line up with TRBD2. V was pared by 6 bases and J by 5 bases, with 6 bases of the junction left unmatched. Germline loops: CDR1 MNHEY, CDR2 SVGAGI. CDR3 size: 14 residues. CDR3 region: CASRVAGGPDEQYF. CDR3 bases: TGTGCCAGCAGGGTAGCGGGAGGGCCAGACGAGCAGTACTTC.

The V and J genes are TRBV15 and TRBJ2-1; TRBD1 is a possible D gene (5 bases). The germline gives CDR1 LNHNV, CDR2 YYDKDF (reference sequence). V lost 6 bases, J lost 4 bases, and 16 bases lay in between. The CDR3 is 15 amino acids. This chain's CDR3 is CATRFQQGTYNEQFF. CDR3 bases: TGTGCCACCAGATTTCAGCAGGGAACTTACAATGAGCAGTTCTTC.

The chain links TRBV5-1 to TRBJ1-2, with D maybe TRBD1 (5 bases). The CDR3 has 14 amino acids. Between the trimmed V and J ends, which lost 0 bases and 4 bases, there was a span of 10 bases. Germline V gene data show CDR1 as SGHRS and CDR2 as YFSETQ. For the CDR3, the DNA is TGCGCCAGCAGCTTGGGACAGCCCTCCTATGGCTACACCTTC. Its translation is CASSLGQPSYGYTF.

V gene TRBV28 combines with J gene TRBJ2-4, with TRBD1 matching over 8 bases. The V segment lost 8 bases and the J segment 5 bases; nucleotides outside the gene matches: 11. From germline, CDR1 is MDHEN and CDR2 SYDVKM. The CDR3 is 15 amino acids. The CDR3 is CASERQGRPENIQYF. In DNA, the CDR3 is TGTGCCAGCGAAAGACAGGGGAGGCCAGAAAACATTCAGTACTTC.

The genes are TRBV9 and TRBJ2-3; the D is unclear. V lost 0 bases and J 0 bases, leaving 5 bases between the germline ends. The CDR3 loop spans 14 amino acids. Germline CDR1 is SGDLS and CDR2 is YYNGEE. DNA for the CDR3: TGTGCCAGCAGCGTAGAACCTAGCACAGATACGCAGTATTTT. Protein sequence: CASSVEPSTDTQYF.

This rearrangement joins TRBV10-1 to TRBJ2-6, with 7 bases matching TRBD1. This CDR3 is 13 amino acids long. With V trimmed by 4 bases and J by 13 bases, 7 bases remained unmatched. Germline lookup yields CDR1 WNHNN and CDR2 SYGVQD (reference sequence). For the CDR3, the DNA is TGCGCCAGCAGTGCGTCGACGACAGGGGTCCTGACTTTC. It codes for CASSASTTGVLTF.

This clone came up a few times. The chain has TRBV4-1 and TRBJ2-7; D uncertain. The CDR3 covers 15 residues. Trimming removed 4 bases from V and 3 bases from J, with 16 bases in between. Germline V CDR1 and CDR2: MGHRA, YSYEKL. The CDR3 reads CASSPTTYSVYEQYF. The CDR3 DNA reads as TGCGCCAGCAGCCCTACTACCTACTCCGTCTACGAGCAGTACTTC.

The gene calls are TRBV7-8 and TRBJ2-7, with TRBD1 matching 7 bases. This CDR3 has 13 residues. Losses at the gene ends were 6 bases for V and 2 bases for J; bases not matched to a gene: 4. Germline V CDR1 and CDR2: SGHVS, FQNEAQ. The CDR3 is CASSATGPYEQYF. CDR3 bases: TGTGCCAGCAGTGCGACAGGGCCCTACGAGCAGTACTTC. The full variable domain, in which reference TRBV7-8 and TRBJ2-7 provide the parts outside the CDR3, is GAGVSQSPRYKVAKRGQDVALRCDPISGHVSLFWYQQALGQGPEFLTYFQNEAQLDKSGLPSDRFFAERPEGSVSTLKIQRTQQEDSAVYLCASSATGPYEQYFGPGTRLTVT.

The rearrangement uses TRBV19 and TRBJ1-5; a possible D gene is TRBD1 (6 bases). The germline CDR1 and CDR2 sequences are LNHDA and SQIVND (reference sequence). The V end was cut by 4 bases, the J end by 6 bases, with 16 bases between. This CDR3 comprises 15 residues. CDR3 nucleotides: TGTGCCAGTAGTAATACAGGGAGCGCGATTCAGCCCCAGCATTTT. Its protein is CASSNTGSAIQPQHF.

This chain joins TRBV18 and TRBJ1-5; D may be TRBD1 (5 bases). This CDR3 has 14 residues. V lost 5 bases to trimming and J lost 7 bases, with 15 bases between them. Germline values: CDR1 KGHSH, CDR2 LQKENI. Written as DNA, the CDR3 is TGTGCCAGCTCATGGGACCCCTTCGACCAGCCCCAGCATTTT. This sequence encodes CASSWDPFDQPQHF. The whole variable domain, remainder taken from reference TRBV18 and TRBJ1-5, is NAGVMQNPRHLVRRRGQEARLRCSPMKGHSHVYWYRQLPEEGLKFMVYLQKENIIDESGMPKERFSAEFPKEGPSILRIQQVVRGDSAAYFCASSWDPFDQPQHFGDGTRLSIL.

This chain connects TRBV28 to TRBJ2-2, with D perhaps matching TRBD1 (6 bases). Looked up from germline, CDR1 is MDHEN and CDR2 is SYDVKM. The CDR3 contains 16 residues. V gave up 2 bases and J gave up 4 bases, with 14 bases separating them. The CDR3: CASSLGGASGTGELFF. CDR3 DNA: TGTGCCAGCAGTTTAGGGGGCGCGTCTGGCACCGGGGAGCTGTTTTTT.

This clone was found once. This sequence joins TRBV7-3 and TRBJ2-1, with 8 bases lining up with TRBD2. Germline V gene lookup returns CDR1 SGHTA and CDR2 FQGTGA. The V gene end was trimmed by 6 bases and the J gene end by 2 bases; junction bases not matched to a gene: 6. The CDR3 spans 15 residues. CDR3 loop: CASRQAGAPYNEQFF. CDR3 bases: TGTGCCAGCAGACAAGCGGGAGCACCCTACAATGAGCAGTTCTTC.

The CDR3 bases are TGTGCCACCTTAAAACTTTCTTCCGGGGCCGCTTTCTTT. Encoded protein: CATLKLSSGAAFF. The chain employs TRBV6-5 and TRBJ1-1; TRBD1 might be the D (5 bases). Germline V gene sequence: CDR1 MNHEY, CDR2 SVGAGI. V lost 10 bases and J 11 bases, leaving 23 bases between the germline ends. CDR3 length: 13 amino acids.

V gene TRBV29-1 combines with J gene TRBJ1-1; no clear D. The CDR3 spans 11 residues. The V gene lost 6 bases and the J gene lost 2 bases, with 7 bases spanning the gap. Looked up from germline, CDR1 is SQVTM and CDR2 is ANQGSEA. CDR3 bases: TGCAGCGTCGCTGAAAACACTGAAGCTTTCTTT. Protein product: CSVAENTEAFF.

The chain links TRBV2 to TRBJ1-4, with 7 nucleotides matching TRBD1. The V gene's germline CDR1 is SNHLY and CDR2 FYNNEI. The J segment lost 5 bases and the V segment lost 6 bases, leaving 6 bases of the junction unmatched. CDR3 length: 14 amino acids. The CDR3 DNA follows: TGTGCCAGCAGCTGGGGGACAGTAAATGAAAAACTGTTTTTT. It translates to CASSWGTVNEKLFF.

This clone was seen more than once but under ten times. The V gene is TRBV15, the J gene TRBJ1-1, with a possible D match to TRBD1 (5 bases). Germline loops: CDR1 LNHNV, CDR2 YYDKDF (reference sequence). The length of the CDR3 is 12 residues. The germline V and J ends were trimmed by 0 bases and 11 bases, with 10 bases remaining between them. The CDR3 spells CATSRDRGSAFF. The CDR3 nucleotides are TGTGCCACCAGCAGAGATAGGGGCAGTGCTTTCTTT.

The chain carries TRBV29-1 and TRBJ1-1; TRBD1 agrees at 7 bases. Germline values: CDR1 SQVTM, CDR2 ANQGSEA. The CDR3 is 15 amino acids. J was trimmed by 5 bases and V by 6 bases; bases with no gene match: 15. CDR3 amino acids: CSVATLVTGITEAFF. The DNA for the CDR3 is TGCAGCGTCGCAACACTTGTGACAGGGATAACTGAAGCTTTCTTT.

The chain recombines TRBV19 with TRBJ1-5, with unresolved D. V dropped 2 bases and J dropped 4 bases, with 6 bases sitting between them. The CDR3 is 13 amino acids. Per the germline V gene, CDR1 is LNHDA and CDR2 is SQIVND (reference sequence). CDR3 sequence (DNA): TGTGCCAGTAGTATAATGGGGAATCAGCCCCAGCATTTT. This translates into CASSIMGNQPQHF.

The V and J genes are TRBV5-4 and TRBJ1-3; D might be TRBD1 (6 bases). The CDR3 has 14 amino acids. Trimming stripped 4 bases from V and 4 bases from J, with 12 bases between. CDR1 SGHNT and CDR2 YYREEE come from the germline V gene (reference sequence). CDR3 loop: CASSPGAPGNTIYF. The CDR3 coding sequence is TGTGCCAGCAGCCCGGGGGCGCCAGGAAACACCATATATTTT.

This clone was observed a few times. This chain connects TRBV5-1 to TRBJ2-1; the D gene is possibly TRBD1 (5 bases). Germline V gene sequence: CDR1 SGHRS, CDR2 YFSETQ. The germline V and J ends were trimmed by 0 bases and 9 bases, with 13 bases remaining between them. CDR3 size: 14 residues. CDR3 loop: CASSLATGLGEQFF. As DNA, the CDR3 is TGCGCCAGCAGCTTGGCCACAGGTCTAGGTGAGCAGTTCTTC. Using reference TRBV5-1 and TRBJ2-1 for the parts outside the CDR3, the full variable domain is KAGVTQTPRYLIKTRGQQVTLSCSPISGHRSVSWYQQTPGQGLQFLFEYFSETQRNKGNFPGRFSGRQFSNSRSEMNVSTLELGDSALYLCASSLATGLGEQFFGPGTRLTVL.

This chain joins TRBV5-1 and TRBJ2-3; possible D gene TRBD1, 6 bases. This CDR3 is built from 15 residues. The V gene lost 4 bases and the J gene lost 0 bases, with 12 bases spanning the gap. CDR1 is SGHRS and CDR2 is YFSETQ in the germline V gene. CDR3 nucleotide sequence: TGCGCCAGCAGCCTGTCAGGGGATAGCACAGATACGCAGTATTTT. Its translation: CASSLSGDSTDTQYF.